The next 19 T cell receptor beta chains were all read from a single sample in a study of T cell responses to AZD1222 COVID-19 vaccine. Clones were read by immunoSEQ multiplex PCR, and TCRdb kept only the in-frame ones, dropping some. The sample yields roughly 120,000 clones, roughly 93% seen once. The material sequenced was peripheral blood, taken 28 days after the second AZD1222 dose. These receptor sequences come from an adult who received the AZD1222 COVID-19 vaccine.

The genes are TRBV7-9 and TRBJ1-1, with TRBD1 matching 7 bases. The CDR3 runs 13 residues. V shed 7 bases, J shed 1 base, and the junction held 3 bases outside the gene matches. The germline gives CDR1 SEHNR, CDR2 FQNEAQ (reference sequence). CDR3 amino acids: CASIGTANTEAFF. The CDR3 DNA reads TGTGCCAGCATCGGGACAGCGAACACTGAAGCTTTCTTT.

The rearrangement joins TRBV28 to TRBJ1-1; D might be TRBD1 (5 bases). This CDR3 is built from 16 residues. The V and J ends lost 8 bases and 5 bases respectively, with 24 bases between them. Germline values: CDR1 MDHEN, CDR2 SYDVKM. The CDR3: CASLRRPDTWGTEAFF. DNA for the CDR3: TGTGCCAGCCTACGTCGCCCAGACACCTGGGGGACTGAAGCTTTCTTT.

The rearrangement joins TRBV18 to TRBJ2-7; no definite D call. Per the germline V gene, CDR1 is KGHSH and CDR2 is LQKENI. The CDR3 covers 13 residues. V lost 3 bases and J 3 bases, leaving 9 bases between the germline ends. The CDR3, as DNA: TGTGCCAGCTCACCCTCAACCCTCTACGAGCAGTACTTC. Protein: CASSPSTLYEQYF. The full variable domain, its missing parts supplied by reference TRBV18 and TRBJ2-7, is NAGVMQNPRHLVRRRGQEARLRCSPMKGHSHVYWYRQLPEEGLKFMVYLQKENIIDESGMPKERFSAEFPKEGPSILRIQQVVRGDSAAYFCASSPSTLYEQYFGPGTRLTVT.

The V and J genes are TRBV19 and TRBJ2-4; tentative D call: TRBD2 (6 bases). The CDR3 totals 16 residues. Germline V lookup: CDR1 LNHDA, CDR2 SQIVND (reference sequence). Trimming removed 3 bases at V and 0 bases at J, with 12 bases between. The DNA of the CDR3 is TGTGCCAGTAGTATGGGGAAGGGACTAGCCAAAAACATTCAGTACTTC. Translation gives CASSMGKGLAKNIQYF.

This clone was observed a single time. The chain combines TRBV18 with TRBJ2-7, with 10 bases identical to TRBD2. The V and J ends lost 2 bases and 3 bases, in that order; junction bases with no gene match: 1. Germline loops: CDR1 KGHSH, CDR2 LQKENI. CDR3 size: 14 residues. In DNA, the CDR3 is TGTGCCAGCTCACCAGGGACTAGCGTCTACGAGCAGTACTTC. This encodes CASSPGTSVYEQYF.

This sequence joins TRBV5-5 and TRBJ1-2; 7 bases align to TRBD1. V lost 2 bases and J lost 7; bases outside the gene matches: 8. The length of the CDR3 is 14 residues. Germline assignment: CDR1 SGHKS and CDR2 YYEKEE (reference sequence). CDR3 nucleotide sequence: TGTGCCAGCAGCTTACAGGGGTGGGCTGGTGGCTACACCTTC. Translation gives CASSLQGWAGGYTF.

The J gene is TRBJ2-1, the V gene TRBV18; D is possibly TRBD1 or TRBD2 (5 bases each). Between the trimmed V and J ends, which lost 6 bases and 2 bases, there was a span of 11 bases. Looked up from germline, CDR1 is KGHSH and CDR2 is LQKENI. The CDR3 contains 14 residues. The CDR3 DNA sequence: TGTGCCAGCTCCGGGACGGGGACCTACAATGAGCAGTTCTTC. Protein sequence: CASSGTGTYNEQFF.

This clone was detected only a few times. Compared with germline, one end of the junction differs, possibly owing to a read error. The chain couples TRBV2 to TRBJ1-1; tentatively, D is TRBD1 (5 bases). Germline CDR1 reads SNHLY; CDR2 reads FYNNEI. CDR3 length: 13 amino acids. CDR3 DNA: TGTGCCAGCACTGAAGACAGATACACTGAAGCTTTCTTT. As protein: CASTEDRYTEAFF.

The V gene is TRBV28, the J gene TRBJ1-5; D gene unclear. The CDR3 length is 13 residues. Trimming removed 7 bases at V and 3 bases at J, with 10 bases between. The V gene's germline CDR1 is MDHEN and CDR2 SYDVKM. This CDR3 is CASTGQVNQPQHF. The CDR3 nucleotides read TGTGCCAGCACGGGTCAGGTCAATCAGCCCCAGCATTTT.

The chain combines TRBV4-1 with TRBJ2-1; 7 bases fit TRBD1. V lost 1 base, J lost 1 base, and 4 bases stayed unmatched. The CDR3 extends over 16 amino acids. Germline values: CDR1 MGHRA, CDR2 YSYEKL. CDR3 nucleotides: TGCGCCAGCAGCCAAGTTGCAGGGGGTTCCTACAATGAGCAGTTCTTC. It yields the protein CASSQVAGGSYNEQFF.

This clone was recorded only once. The CDR3 is CASTLQGAWDTDTQYF. The CDR3 region has the DNA TGTGCCAGCACCTTACAGGGGGCGTGGGACACAGATACGCAGTATTTT. The chain couples TRBV28 to TRBJ2-3; 9 positions match TRBD1. Looked up from germline, CDR1 is MDHEN and CDR2 is SYDVKM. CDR3 length: 16 amino acids. V was pared by 7 bases and J by 2 bases, with 10 bases of the junction left unmatched.

The chain employs TRBV27 and TRBJ2-3, with 8 bases lining up with TRBD2. The germline V gene has CDR1 MNHEY and CDR2 SMNVEV (reference sequence). V lost 6 bases to trimming and J lost 3 bases; unmatched junction nucleotides: 5. The CDR3 has 14 residues. The CDR3 DNA is TGTGCCAGCAGATCCACTAGCGGTACAGATACGCAGTATTTT. It is translated as CASRSTSGTDTQYF.

The gene calls are TRBV6-4 and TRBJ2-1; D unclear. Germline V gene sequence: CDR1 MRHNA, CDR2 SNTAGT. V lost 4 bases and J lost 8, with 12 bases in between. This CDR3 is 13 amino acids long. The CDR3 sequence: CASSVGINDEQFF. In nucleotides, the CDR3 is TGTGCCAGCAGTGTGGGGATTAACGATGAGCAGTTCTTC.

The chain links TRBV5-4 to TRBJ2-1, with 11 bases matching TRBD2. CDR1 and CDR2 (germline): SGHNT, YYREEE (reference sequence). This CDR3 is built from 16 residues. With V trimmed by 0 bases and J by 9 bases, 8 bases remained unmatched. As DNA, the CDR3 is TGTGCCAGCAGCTTGGAGGGGACTAGCGGTGGAGGTGAGCAGTTCTTC. It yields the protein CASSLEGTSGGGEQFF.

The chain couples TRBV5-1 to TRBJ1-1; 7 bases match TRBD1. V dropped 4 bases and J dropped 3; count of bases not matched to a gene: 3. CDR1 and CDR2 from the germline V gene are SGHRS and YFSETQ. This CDR3 has 13 residues. The CDR3 reads CASSPTGDTEAFF. The CDR3 nucleotides read TGCGCCAGCAGCCCCACAGGGGACACTGAAGCTTTCTTT.

In its sample, this clone was seen once. The chain has TRBV5-1 and TRBJ1-6; 8 nucleotides line up with TRBD1. This CDR3 has 15 amino acids. The germline CDR1 and CDR2 sequences are SGHRS and YFSETQ. Trimming at V came to 6 bases and at J to 4 bases, leaving 6 bases not matched to a gene. This CDR3 reads CASTPTGGYNSPLHF. DNA for the CDR3: TGCGCCAGCACCCCTACAGGGGGTTATAATTCACCCCTCCACTTT.

The rearrangement joins TRBV10-2 to TRBJ1-3; D not resolved. V was shortened by 2 bases and J by 15 bases, with 11 bases between the two germline ends. The CDR3 is made up of 11 amino acids. Per the germline V gene, CDR1 is WSHSY and CDR2 is SAAADI. The CDR3 loop is CASSEGGPGYF. For the CDR3, the DNA is TGCGCCAGCAGTGAGGGCGGCCCAGGATATTTT.

This chain's CDR3 is CASSLFPFGAGRQGKLFF. CDR3 in DNA: TGTGCCAGCAGTTTATTCCCGTTTGGGGCAGGGAGACAAGGAAAACTGTTTTTT. The J gene is TRBJ1-4, the V gene TRBV27, with D possibly TRBD1 on 5 matching bases. V lost 1 base to trimming and J lost 10 bases, with 25 bases between them. The CDR3 extends over 18 amino acids. CDR1 and CDR2 from the germline V gene are MNHEY and SMNVEV (reference sequence).

The chain is built from TRBV9 and TRBJ1-1; TRBD1 matches at 7 bases. With 3 bases clipped from V and 1 base from J, the junction kept 3 bases outside the gene matches. CDR3 length: 14 residues. Germline CDR1 is SGDLS and CDR2 is YYNGEE. The CDR3, as DNA: TGTGCCAGCAGCGAGGGACAGACGAACACTGAAGCTTTCTTT. Protein: CASSEGQTNTEAFF.